This T cell receptor beta chain was captured by sequencing in a study of T-cell memory formation after mild COVID-19. Across the study: Clusters were largely donor specific.

V lost 1 base, J lost 1 base, and 6 bases lay in between. The CDR3 consists of 14 residues. Germline V gene sequence: CDR1 SEHNR, CDR2 FQNEAQ (reference sequence). cDNA libraries for TCR alpha and TCR beta, carrying sample barcodes and UMIs, came from 5'RACE with constant-segment primers. From the 5' RACE reads, TCRdb called clonotypes with MiXCR, one entry per CDR3 protein. Of approximately 50,000 distinct CDR3 sequences in the sample, approximately 9.1% were seen once. By sample share, this clonotype is medium-sized. What it binds is not known. Study-wide results and caveats: Prior to infection, memory already included some responding clones, suggesting cross-reactive memory joined.

The genes are TRBV7-9 and TRBJ2-3; D is uncertain. The sequence was collected from an adult woman who had mild COVID-19 (a few samples of this study predate the infection). Cell type and time point are not known. Sequenced input: PBMCs or a T cell subset sorted from them (not recorded which). CDR3 region: CASSLVLGTDTQYF. As DNA, the CDR3 is TGTGCCAGCAGCTTAGTGCTGGGCACAGATACGCAGTATTTT.